The present T cell receptor (beta chain) was sequenced within a study of blood T cell repertoires in COVID-19. Overall study context: For recovered donors of Cohort 3, there were two negative PCRs, clearance, or symptom resolution. The origin of the acute and convalescent COVID-19 samples was the United States, Italy and Spain.

Those who participated ranged in age from roughly 18 to 89 years and resided in under 25 US areas. Self-reported history from a screening survey and questionnaire set each donor's cohort. Profiled with immunoSEQ multiplex PCR; TCRdb holds only in-frame clones, not every one. The profile shows about 200,000 clones, roughly nine tenths of them singletons. The CDR3 length is 16 residues. Germline V gives CDR1 MDHEN, CDR2 SYDVKM. The V end was cut by 6 bases, the J end by 2 bases, with 17 bases between. Sample: PBMCs or T cells enriched from blood (not recorded which). The TCR sequence derives from a middle-aged woman in a cohort exposed to, infected with or recovered from COVID-19 (not recorded which). The chain couples TRBV28 to TRBJ1-3, with D maybe TRBD1 (6 bases). The CDR3 bases are TGTGCCAGCAGCTCCCCAGGCAGGGGTGCTGGAAACACCATATATTTT. Translated: CASSSPGRGAGNTIYF.